This T cell receptor beta chain was identified during a study of cytomegalovirus exposure and HLA in healthy donors. Germline V gene lookup returns CDR1 SGHRS and CDR2 YFSETQ. The ends were cut back, 0 bases at V and 8 bases at J, with 20 bases in the middle. CDR3 length: 16 residues. 13 Jbeta primers and 60 Vbeta primers were used for the PCR. Produced via immunoSEQ multiplex PCR; TCRdb's table is partial and in-frame only. This sample contains approximately 20,000 clones. This clonotype was sampled from a man aged 60-69 years in good health and CMV-seropositive. Input material: PBMCs. The genes are TRBV5-1 and TRBJ1-2, with a weak D call TRBD1 (5 bases). Here the CDR3 reads CASSLAGGERELGYTF. The CDR3 nucleotides are TGCGCCAGCAGCTTGGCCGGAGGGGAAAGGGAACTCGGCTACACCTTC.